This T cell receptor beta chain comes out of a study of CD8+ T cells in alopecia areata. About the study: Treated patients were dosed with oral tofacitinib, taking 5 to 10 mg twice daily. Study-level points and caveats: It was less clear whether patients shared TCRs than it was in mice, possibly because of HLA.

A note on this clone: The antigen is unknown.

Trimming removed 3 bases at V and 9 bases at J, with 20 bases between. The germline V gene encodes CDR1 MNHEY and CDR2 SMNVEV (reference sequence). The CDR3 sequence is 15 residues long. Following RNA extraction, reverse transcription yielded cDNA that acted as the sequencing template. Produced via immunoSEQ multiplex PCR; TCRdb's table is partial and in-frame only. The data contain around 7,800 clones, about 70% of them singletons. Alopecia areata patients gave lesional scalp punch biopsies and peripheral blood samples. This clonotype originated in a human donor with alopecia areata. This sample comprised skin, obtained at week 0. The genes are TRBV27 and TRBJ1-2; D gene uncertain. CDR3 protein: CASSFEASGPKSYTF. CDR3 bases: TGTGCCAGCAGTTTCGAGGCCAGCGGGCCTAAAAGCTACACCTTC.